The T cell receptor beta chain under discussion was sequenced for a study of cytomegalovirus exposure and HLA in healthy donors. Study-level findings and limits: With further analysis later on, most CMV-associated TCR beta chains appeared HLA-restricted.

The CDR3 totals 13 residues. Germline loops: CDR1 SGHDT, CDR2 YYEEEE. Trimming took 0 bases from V and 4 from J; bases not matched to a gene: 0. Both 60 Vbeta primers and 13 Jbeta primers went into the PCR. The data were produced by immunoSEQ multiplex PCR, yet TCRdb's version contains in-frame clones alone and is incomplete. In the table there are approximately 120,000 clones, around 67% of which are singletons. About this clone itself: What it recognizes is unknown.

The sequenced material came from PBMCs. This sequence joins TRBV5-6 and TRBJ2-5, with 7 bases lining up with TRBD1. This TCR came from a man aged 60 to 69 in good health and CMV-seropositive. CDR3 sequence reads: CASSLDRGETQYF. The DNA for the CDR3 is TGTGCCAGCAGCTTGGACAGGGGAGAGACCCAGTACTTC.